This TCR beta chain comes out of a study of STAT5B mutations in CD4+ large granular lymphocyte leukemia. Using immunoSEQ multiplex PCR, the repertoire was profiled, and TCRdb retains in-frame clones only, with some absent. The table includes about 40,000 clones, roughly 76% detected once. CDR1 MDHEN and CDR2 SYDVKM come from the germline V gene. After removal of 7 bases from V and 5 bases from J, the junction contained 3 bases not matched to a gene. The CDR3 contains 13 residues. This clone appeared a few times. This clonotype was obtained from a human donor in good health. This chain links TRBV28 with TRBJ1-5; 9 bases agree with TRBD1. The sample comprised CD4+ T cells from blood buffy coats. The CDR3 bases are TGTGCCAGCATGGACAGGGGAGATCAGCCCCAGCATTTT. Residues: CASMDRGDQPQHF.